This TCR beta chain was recovered during a study of blood T cells in healthy people across ages. Overall study findings and caveats: Samples with more naive T cells showed higher observed beta diversity. Researchers said unsorted PBMCs prevented a conclusive naive versus antigen-experienced comparison. Fewer expanded clones and more diversity marked long-lived versus aged donors.

Points on this clonotype: Its antigen is not known.

Then a second PCR, running about 7 to 11 cycles, was carried out with a sample-barcoded 5' primer and a J-beta primer mix. TCRdb reprocessed the 5' RACE reads via MiXCR and lists one record per CDR3 protein. The sample holds about 1 million distinct CDR3 sequences, 40% to 55% seen once. This CDR3 contains 16 residues. The V gene's germline CDR1 is MNHEY and CDR2 SMNVEV (reference sequence). The J segment lost 0 bases and the V segment lost 4 bases, leaving 9 bases of the junction unmatched. The sample comprised blood. This chain links TRBV27 with TRBJ2-7, with 7 bases matching TRBD1. This receptor was taken from a woman aged 55-70 years in good health. CDR3 in amino acids: CASSSSTGPLSYEQYF. The CDR3 nucleotides read TGTGCCAGCAGTTCCTCGACAGGGCCCCTCTCCTACGAGCAGTACTTC.